These T cell receptor beta chains were read from a single sample in a study of technical replicates of blood from several donors. TCRdb's table, derived via immunoSEQ multiplex PCR, lists solely in-frame clones and lacks some. The sample consists of about 83,000 clones, roughly 96% of them appearing once. The sample was T cells isolated from PBMCs. The receptors were sampled from a human donor in good health. CDR3s include the opening cysteine and the closing phenylalanine or tryptophan. The D gene is left open where the match is weak. A row's size may be missing; if present it is once, few, many or a size class.

TRBJ1-2,.,.,TRBV2,CASSEQGPNYGYTF,TGTGCCAGCAGTGAGCAGGGGCCTAACTATGGCTACACCTTC
TRBJ2-5,.,TRBD2,TRBV28,CASSTVELAGEGETQYF,TGTGCCAGCAGTACGGTGGAACTAGCGGGAGAAGGAGAGACCCAGTACTTC
TRBJ2-3,.,.,TRBV6-4,CASNNGNTDTQYF,TGTGCCAGCAATAACGGGAACACAGATACGCAGTATTTT
TRBJ1-1,.,TRBD1,TRBV30,CAWSDYRGTEAFF,TGTGCCTGGAGTGACTACAGGGGGACTGAAGCTTTCTTT
TRBJ2-2,.,.,TRBV5-1,CASSQRQVKELFF,TGCGCCAGCAGCCAAAGACAGGTCAAGGAGCTGTTTTTT
TRBJ2-1,.,TRBD2,TRBV19,CASSLGEGDEQFF,TGTGCCAGTAGTTTGGGGGAGGGAGATGAGCAGTTCTTC
TRBJ1-5,.,.,TRBV6-1,CASSEIRGANQPQHF,TGTGCCAGCAGTGAAATCAGGGGCGCCAATCAGCCCCAGCATTTT
TRBJ1-4,.,TRBD1,TRBV19,CASSIDQGALEKLFF,TGTGCCAGTAGTATAGACCAGGGGGCTTTAGAAAAACTGTTTTTT
TRBJ2-3,.,.,TRBV11-2,CASFRGKDTQYF,TGTGCCAGCTTCAGGGGTAAAGATACGCAGTATTTT
TRBJ1-3,.,.,TRBV4-1,CASSGGTAGNTIYF,TGCGCCAGCAGCGGGGGGACGGCAGGAAACACCATATATTTT
TRBJ2-1,.,TRBD2,TRBV7-6,CASSLVAGVYNEQFF,TGTGCCAGCAGCTTAGTAGCGGGGGTCTACAATGAGCAGTTCTTC
TRBJ2-7,.,.,TRBV4-1,CASSGGDTRRTYEQYF,TGCGCCAGCTCCGGAGGGGATACCCGACGGACCTACGAGCAGTACTTC
TRBJ1-2,.,TRBD1,TRBV19,CASSPDREGGYTF,TGTGCCAGTAGCCCGGACAGGGAAGGTGGCTACACCTTC
TRBJ2-3,.,.,TRBV12-5,CASGLGLSTDTQYF,TGTGCTAGTGGTTTGGGACTATCCACAGATACGCAGTATTTT
TRBJ2-2,.,.,TRBV7-3,CASRLWASGGELFF,TGTGCCAGCAGACTCTGGGCCTCCGGCGGGGAGCTGTTTTTT
TRBJ1-2,.,.,TRBV6-5,CASSVGLNYGYTF,TGTGCCAGCAGTGTGGGCCTTAACTATGGCTACACCTTC
TRBJ1-2,once,.,TRBV7-2,CASSLQGRDGYTF,TGTGCCAGCAGCTTACAAGGGAGGGATGGCTACACCTTC
TRBJ1-5,.,.,TRBV7-2,CASSSRGGNQPQHF,TGTGCCAGCAGCTCCCGGGGGGGGAATCAGCCCCAGCATTTT
TRBJ2-3,.,TRBD2,TRBV5-6,CASSFGLAGGGDTQYF,TGTGCCAGCAGCTTTGGACTAGCGGGAGGGGGAGATACGCAGTATTTT
TRBJ1-2,.,.,TRBV10-3,CAISETENYGYTF,TGTGCCATCAGTGAAACAGAAAACTATGGCTACACCTTC
TRBJ2-5,.,TRBD2,TRBV9,CASTMGLAGQETQYF,TGTGCCAGCACCATGGGACTAGCGGGCCAAGAGACCCAGTACTTC
TRBJ1-4,.,.,TRBV9,CASSVDQGLGEKLFF,TGTGCCAGCAGCGTAGACCAGGGCTTGGGGGAAAAACTGTTTTTT
TRBJ1-1,.,.,TRBV5-1,CASSLLSGNTEAFF,TGCGCCAGCAGCTTGCTATCCGGGAACACTGAAGCTTTCTTT
TRBJ2-7,.,TRBD2,TRBV9,CASSPSGLYEQYF,TGTGCCAGCAGCCCTAGCGGCCTCTACGAGCAGTACTTC